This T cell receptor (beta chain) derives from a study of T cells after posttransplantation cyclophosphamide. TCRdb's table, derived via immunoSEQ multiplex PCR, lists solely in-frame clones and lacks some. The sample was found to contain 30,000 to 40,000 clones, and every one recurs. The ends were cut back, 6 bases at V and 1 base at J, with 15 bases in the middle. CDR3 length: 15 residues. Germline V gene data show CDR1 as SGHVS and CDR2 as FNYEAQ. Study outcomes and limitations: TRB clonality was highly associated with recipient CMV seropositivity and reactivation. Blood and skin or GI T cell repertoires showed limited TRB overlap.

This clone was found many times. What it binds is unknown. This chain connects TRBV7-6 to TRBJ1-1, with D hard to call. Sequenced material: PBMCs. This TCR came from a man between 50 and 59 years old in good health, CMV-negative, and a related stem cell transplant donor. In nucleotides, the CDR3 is TGTGCCAGCAGACTTCAGACTTTCCGGAACACTGAAGCTTTCTTT. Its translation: CASRLQTFRNTEAFF.